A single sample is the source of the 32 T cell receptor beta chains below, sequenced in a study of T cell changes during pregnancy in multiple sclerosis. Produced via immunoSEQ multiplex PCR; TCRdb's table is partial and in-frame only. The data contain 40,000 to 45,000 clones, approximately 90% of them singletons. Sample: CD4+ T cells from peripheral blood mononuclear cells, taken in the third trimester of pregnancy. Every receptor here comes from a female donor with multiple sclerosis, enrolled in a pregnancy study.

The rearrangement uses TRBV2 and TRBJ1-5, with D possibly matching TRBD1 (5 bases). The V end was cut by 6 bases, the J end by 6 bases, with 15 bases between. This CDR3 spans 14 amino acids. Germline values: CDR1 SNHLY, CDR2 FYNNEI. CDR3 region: CASSGGYTGQPQHF. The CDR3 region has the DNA TGTGCCAGCAGCGGAGGGTATACAGGTCAGCCCCAGCATTTT.

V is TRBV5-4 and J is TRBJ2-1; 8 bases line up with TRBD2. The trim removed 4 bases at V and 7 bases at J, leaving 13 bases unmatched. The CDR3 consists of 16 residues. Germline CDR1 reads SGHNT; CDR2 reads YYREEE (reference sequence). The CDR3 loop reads CASSRQGAGARNEQFF. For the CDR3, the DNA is TGTGCCAGCAGCCGCCAAGGAGCGGGAGCGAGGAATGAGCAGTTCTTC. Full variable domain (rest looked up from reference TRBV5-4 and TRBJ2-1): ETGVTQSPTHLIKTRGQQVTLRCSSQSGHNTVSWYQQALGQGPQFIFQYYREEENGRGNFPPRFSGLQFPNYSSELNVNALELDDSALYLCASSRQGAGARNEQFFGPGTRLTVL.

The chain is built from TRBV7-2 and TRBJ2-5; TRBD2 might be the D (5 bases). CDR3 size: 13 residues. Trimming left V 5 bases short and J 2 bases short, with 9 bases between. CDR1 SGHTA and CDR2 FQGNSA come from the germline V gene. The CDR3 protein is CASSPKRQETQYF. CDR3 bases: TGTGCCAGCAGCCCAAAGCGGCAAGAGACCCAGTACTTC.

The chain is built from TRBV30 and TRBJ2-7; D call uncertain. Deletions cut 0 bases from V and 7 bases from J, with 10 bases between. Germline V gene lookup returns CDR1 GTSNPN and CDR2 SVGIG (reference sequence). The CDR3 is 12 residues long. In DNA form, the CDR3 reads TGTGCCTGGAGTGTTGAGGCACGGGAGCAGTACTTC. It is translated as CAWSVEAREQYF.

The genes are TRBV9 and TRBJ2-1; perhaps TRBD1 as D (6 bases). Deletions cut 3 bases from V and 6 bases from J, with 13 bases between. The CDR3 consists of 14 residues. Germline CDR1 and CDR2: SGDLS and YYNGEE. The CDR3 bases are TGTGCCAGCAGCGCGGGACAACCAATCAATGAGCAGTTCTTC. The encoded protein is CASSAGQPINEQFF.

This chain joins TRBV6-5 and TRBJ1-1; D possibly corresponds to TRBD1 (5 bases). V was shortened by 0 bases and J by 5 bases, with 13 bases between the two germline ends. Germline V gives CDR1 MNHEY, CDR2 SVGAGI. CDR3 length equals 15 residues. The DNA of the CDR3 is TGTGCCAGCAGTTACTCGAATGAGGGGAGGACTGAAGCTTTCTTT. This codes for CASSYSNEGRTEAFF.

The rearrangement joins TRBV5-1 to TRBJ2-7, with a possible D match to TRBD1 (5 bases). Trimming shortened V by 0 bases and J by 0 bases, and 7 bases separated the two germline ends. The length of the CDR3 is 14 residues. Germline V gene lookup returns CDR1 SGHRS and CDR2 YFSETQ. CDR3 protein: CASSLEGNSYEQYF. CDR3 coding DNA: TGCGCCAGCAGCTTGGAGGGGAACTCCTACGAGCAGTACTTC. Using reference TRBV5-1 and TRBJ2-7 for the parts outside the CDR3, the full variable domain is KAGVTQTPRYLIKTRGQQVTLSCSPISGHRSVSWYQQTPGQGLQFLFEYFSETQRNKGNFPGRFSGRQFSNSRSEMNVSTLELGDSALYLCASSLEGNSYEQYFGPGTRLTVT.

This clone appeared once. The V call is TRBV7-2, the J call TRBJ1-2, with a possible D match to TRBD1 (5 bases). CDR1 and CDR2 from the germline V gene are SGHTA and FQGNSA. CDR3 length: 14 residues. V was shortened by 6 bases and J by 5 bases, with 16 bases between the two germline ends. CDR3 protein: CASSLSTRDYGYTF. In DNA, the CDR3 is TGTGCCAGCAGTCTTAGCACCAGGGATTATGGCTACACCTTC.

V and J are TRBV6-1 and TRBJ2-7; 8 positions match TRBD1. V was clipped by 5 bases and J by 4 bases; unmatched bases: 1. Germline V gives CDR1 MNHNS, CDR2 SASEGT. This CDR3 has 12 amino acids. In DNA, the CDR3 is TGTGCCAGCAGTCGACAGGGGTACGAGCAGTACTTC. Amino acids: CASSRQGYEQYF.

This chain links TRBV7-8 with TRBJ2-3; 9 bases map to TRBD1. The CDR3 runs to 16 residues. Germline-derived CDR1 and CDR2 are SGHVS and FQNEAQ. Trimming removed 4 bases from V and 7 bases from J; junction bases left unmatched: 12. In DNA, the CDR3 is TGTGCCAGCAGCTCAAGACGGACAGGGGTACAAAATACGCAGTATTTT. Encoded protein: CASSSRRTGVQNTQYF.

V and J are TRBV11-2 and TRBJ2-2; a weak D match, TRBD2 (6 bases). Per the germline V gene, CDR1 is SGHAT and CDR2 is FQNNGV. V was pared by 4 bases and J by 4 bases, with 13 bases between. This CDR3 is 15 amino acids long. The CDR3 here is CASSSQRVATGELFF. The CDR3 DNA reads TGTGCCAGCAGCTCCCAGCGGGTGGCCACCGGGGAGCTGTTTTTT.

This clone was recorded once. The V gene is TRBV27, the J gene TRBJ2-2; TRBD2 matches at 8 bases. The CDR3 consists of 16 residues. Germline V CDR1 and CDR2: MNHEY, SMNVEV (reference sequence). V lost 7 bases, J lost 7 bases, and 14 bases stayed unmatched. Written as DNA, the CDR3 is TGTGCCAGCACCCACCTGAGCGGGAGAACTGGCGGGGAGCTGTTTTTT. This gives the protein CASTHLSGRTGGELFF.

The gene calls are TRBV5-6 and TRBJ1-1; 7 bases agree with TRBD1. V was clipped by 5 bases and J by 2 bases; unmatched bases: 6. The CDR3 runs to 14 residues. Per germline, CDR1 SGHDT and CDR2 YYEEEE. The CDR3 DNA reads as TGTGCCAGCAGTAGGGACAGAGTAAACACTGAAGCTTTCTTT. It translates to CASSRDRVNTEAFF.

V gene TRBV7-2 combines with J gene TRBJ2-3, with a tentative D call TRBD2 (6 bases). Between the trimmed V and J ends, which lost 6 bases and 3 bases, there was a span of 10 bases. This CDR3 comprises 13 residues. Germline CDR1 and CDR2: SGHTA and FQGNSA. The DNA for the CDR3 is TGTGCCAGCAGGGGGGGAGTTACAGATACGCAGTATTTT. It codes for CASRGGVTDTQYF. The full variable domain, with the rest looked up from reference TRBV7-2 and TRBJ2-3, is GAGVSQSPSNKVTEKGKDVELRCDPISGHTALYWYRQSLGQGLEFLIYFQGNSAPDKSGLPSDRFSAERTGGSVSTLTIQRTQQEDSAVYLCASRGGVTDTQYFGPGTRLTVL.

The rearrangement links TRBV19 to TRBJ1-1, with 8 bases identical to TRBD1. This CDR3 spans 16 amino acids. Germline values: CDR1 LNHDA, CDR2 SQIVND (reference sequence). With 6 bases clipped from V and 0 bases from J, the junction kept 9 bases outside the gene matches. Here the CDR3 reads CASRPRGPSMNTEAFF. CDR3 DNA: TGTGCCAGTAGACCCAGGGGGCCTTCCATGAACACTGAAGCTTTCTTT.

In DNA, the CDR3 is TGTGCCAGCAGCCAAGACTTAGTTCGGGGGGCCGGATACAATGAGCAGTTCTTC. This sequence encodes CASSQDLVRGAGYNEQFF. The chain employs TRBV4-2 and TRBJ2-1, with D maybe TRBD2 (7 bases). This CDR3 has 18 amino acids. Germline-derived CDR1 and CDR2 are LGHNA and YNFKEQ. Between the trimmed V and J ends, which lost 0 bases and 4 bases, there was a span of 19 bases.

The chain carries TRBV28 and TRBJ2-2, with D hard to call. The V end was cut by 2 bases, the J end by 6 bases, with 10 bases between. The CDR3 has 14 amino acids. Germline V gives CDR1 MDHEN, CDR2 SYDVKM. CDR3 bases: TGTGCCAGCAGTTTAGGAGTTCGGGCCGGGGAGCTGTTTTTT. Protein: CASSLGVRAGELFF.

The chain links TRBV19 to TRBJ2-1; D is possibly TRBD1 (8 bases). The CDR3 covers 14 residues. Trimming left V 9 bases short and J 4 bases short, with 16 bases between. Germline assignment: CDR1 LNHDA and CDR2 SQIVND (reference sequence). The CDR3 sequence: CASSGTGGYNEQFF. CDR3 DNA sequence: TGTGCCAGCAGCGGGACAGGAGGTTACAATGAGCAGTTCTTC.

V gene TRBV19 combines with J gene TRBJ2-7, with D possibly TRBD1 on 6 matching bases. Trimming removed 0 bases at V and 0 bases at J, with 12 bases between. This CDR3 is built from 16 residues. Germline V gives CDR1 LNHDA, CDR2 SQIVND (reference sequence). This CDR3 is CASSIDGGLSSYEQYF. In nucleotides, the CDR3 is TGTGCCAGTAGTATAGATGGGGGCCTTAGCTCCTACGAGCAGTACTTC.

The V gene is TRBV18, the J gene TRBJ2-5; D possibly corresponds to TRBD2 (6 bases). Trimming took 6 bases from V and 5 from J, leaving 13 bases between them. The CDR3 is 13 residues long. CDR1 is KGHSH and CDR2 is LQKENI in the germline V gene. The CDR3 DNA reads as TGTGCCAGCTCCCTAGGCGCGGGGGAGACCCAGTACTTC. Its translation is CASSLGAGETQYF. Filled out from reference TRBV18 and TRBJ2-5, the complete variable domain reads NAGVMQNPRHLVRRRGQEARLRCSPMKGHSHVYWYRQLPEEGLKFMVYLQKENIIDESGMPKERFSAEFPKEGPSILRIQQVVRGDSAAYFCASSLGAGETQYFGPGTRLLVL.

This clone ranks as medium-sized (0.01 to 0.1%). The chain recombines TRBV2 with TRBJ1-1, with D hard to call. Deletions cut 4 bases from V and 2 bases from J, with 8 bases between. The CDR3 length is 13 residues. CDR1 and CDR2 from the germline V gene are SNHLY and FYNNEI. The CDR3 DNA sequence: TGTGCCAGCAGTGTTGCAGGAAACACTGAAGCTTTCTTT. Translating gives CASSVAGNTEAFF.

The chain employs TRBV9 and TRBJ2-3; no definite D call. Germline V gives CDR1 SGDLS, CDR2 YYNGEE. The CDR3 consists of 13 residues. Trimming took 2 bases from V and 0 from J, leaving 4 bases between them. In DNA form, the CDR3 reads TGTGCCAGCAGCGTTACTAGCACAGATACGCAGTATTTT. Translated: CASSVTSTDTQYF.

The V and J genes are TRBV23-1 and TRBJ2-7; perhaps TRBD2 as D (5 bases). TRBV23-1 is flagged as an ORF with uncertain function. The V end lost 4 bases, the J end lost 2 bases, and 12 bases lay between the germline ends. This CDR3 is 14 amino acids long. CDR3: CASSPEDPPYEQYF. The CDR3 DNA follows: TGCGCCAGCAGTCCGGAGGACCCGCCCTACGAGCAGTACTTC.

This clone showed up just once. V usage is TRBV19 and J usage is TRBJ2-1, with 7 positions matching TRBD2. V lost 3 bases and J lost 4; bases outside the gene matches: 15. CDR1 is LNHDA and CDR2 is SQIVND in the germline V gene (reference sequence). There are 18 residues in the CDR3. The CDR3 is CASSISAGRGGPYNEQFF. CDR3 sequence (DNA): TGTGCCAGTAGTATCTCTGCGGGTCGCGGGGGACCATACAATGAGCAGTTCTTC.

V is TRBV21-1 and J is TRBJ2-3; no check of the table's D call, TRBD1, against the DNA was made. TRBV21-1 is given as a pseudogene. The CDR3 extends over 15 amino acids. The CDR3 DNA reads TGTGCCAGCAGCAAAAGAAAGGGGCTTTCAGATACGCAGTATTTT. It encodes CASSKRKGLSDTQYF.

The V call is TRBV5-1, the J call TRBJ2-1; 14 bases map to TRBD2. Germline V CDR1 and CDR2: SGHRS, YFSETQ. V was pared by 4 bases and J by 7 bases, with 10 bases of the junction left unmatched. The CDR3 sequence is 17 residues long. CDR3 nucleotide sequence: TGCGCCAGCAGCATTTCCGGGACTAGCGGGAGCCAAAATGAGCAGTTCTTC. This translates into CASSISGTSGSQNEQFF.

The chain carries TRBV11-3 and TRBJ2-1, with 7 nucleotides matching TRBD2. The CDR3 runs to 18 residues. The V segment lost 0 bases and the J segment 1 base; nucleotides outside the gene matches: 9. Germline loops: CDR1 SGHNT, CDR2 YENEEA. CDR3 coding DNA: TGTGCCAGCAGCTTAGACCCGATAGCGGGTCCTTCCTACAATGAGCAGTTCTTC. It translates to CASSLDPIAGPSYNEQFF.

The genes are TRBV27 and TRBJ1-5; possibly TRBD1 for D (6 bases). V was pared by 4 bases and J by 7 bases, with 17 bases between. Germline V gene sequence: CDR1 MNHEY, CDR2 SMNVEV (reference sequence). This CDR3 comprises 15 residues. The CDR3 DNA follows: TGTGCCAGCAGTTCTACAGGGTTACCGGGCCAGCCCCAGCATTTT. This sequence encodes CASSSTGLPGQPQHF.

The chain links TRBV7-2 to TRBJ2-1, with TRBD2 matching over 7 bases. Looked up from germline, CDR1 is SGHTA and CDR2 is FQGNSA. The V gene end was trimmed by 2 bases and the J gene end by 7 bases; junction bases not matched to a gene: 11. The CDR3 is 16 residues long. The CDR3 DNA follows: TGTGCCAGCAGCTTATTACCGGGAGGCGAAGCGAATGAGCAGTTCTTC. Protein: CASSLLPGGEANEQFF.

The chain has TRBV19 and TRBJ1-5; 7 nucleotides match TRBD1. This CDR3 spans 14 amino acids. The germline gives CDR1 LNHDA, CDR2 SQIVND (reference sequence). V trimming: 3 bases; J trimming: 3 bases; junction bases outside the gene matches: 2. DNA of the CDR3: TGTGCCAGTAGTATGGACAGGTTCAATCAGCCCCAGCATTTT. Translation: CASSMDRFNQPQHF.

Written as DNA, the CDR3 is TGTGCCAGCAGCAGACAGGGCAGCTCCTACAATGAGCAGTTCTTC. Translating it yields CASSRQGSSYNEQFF. V and J are TRBV13 and TRBJ2-1, with 7 nucleotides matching TRBD1. The CDR3 is 15 amino acids. V shed 5 bases and J 0 bases; nucleotides not matched to a gene: 4. Germline V gene lookup returns CDR1 PRHDT and CDR2 FYEKMQ (reference sequence).

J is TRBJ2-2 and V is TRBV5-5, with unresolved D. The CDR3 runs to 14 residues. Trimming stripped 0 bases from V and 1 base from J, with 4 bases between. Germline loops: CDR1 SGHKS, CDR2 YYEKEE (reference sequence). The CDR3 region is CASSLVLNTGELFF. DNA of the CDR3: TGTGCCAGCAGCTTGGTTCTGAACACCGGGGAGCTGTTTTTT.